This T cell receptor (beta chain) derives from a study of CD8+ T cells in alopecia areata. About the research overall: Affected scalp percentage gauged treated patients' severity. Overall study results and limits: It was lesional scalp, especially alopecia totalis/universalis, that showed higher clonality than normal scalp.

Treatment described: oral pan-JAK inhibitor, 5-10 mg twice daily. Lesional scalp punch biopsies and peripheral blood were collected from alopecia areata patients. The ends were cut back, 7 bases at V and 4 bases at J, with 8 bases in the middle. The CDR3 is made up of 11 amino acids. CDR1 is SNHLY and CDR2 is FYNNEI in the germline V gene. On this clone: Its cognate antigen is unknown.

The authors extracted RNA and reverse transcribed it into cDNA as the sequencing template. Assay: immunoSEQ multiplex PCR; the TCRdb copy retains only in-frame clones and omits some. This sample has 200,000 to 250,000 clones, with around three fifths found just once. This receptor was identified in a human donor with alopecia areata. The rearrangement uses TRBV2 and TRBJ2-7; unclear D gene. The sequences come from CD4+ T cells sorted from blood, collected at week 4, from a patient treated with tofacitinib. CDR3 sequence (DNA): TGTGCCAGCAATCCCGGGTACGAGCAGTACTTC. Protein: CASNPGYEQYF.